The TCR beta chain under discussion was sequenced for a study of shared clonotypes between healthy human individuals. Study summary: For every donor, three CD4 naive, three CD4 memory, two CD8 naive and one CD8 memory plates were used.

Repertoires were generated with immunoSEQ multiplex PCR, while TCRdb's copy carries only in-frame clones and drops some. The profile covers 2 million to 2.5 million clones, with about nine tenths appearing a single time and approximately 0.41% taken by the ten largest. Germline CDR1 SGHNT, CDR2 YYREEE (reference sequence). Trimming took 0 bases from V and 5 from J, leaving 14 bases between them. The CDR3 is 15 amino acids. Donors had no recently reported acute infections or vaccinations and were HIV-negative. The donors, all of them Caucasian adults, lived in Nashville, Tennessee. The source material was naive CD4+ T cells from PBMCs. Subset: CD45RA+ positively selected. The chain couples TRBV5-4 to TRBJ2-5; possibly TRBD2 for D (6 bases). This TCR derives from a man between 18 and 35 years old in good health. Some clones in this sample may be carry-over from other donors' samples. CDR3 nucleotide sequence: TGTGCCAGCAGCTTGGTCGCGGCCCGGGGGGAGACCCAGTACTTC. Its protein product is CASSLVAARGETQYF.